One sample yielded the 10 T cell receptor beta chains listed below, sequenced in a study of cytomegalovirus exposure and HLA in healthy donors. The study ran its PCR with 60 Vbeta and 13 Jbeta primers. TCRdb's copy holds only in-frame clones and misses some; the assay was immunoSEQ multiplex PCR. The data show some 110,000 clones, 75% to 85% seen once. Sequencing was performed on PBMCs. The receptors derive from a man younger than 35 in good health and CMV-seronegative.

The chain combines TRBV28 with TRBJ1-2, with 7 bases lining up with TRBD1. The junction had 8 bases not matched to a gene; V was cut back by 3 bases and J by 1 base. CDR3 size: 16 residues. Germline CDR1 is MDHEN and CDR2 is SYDVKM. CDR3: CASSFGTDLLNYGYTF. The CDR3 nucleotides are TGTGCCAGCAGTTTCGGGACAGACCTCCTTAACTATGGCTACACCTTC.

This clone was recorded once. The chain couples TRBV19 to TRBJ1-6; the match to TRBD1 covers 11 bases. V gave up 4 bases and J gave up 5 bases; unmatched junction bases: 4. This CDR3 spans 16 amino acids. The germline V gene encodes CDR1 LNHDA and CDR2 SQIVND (reference sequence). CDR3 DNA: TGTGCCAGTAGTAAAGGACAGGGGGCCAATAATTCACCCCTCCACTTT. Translation gives CASSKGQGANNSPLHF.

The chain is built from TRBV18 and TRBJ2-7; tentatively, D is TRBD2 (7 bases). Germline V gene sequence: CDR1 KGHSH, CDR2 LQKENI. The CDR3 sequence is 16 residues long. Deletions cut 2 bases from V and 6 bases from J, with 20 bases between. The CDR3 reads CASSPDDGGRALEQYF. DNA for the CDR3: TGTGCCAGCTCACCAGACGACGGGGGGCGCGCGCTCGAGCAGTACTTC.

The chain carries TRBV19 and TRBJ1-5; 7 bases match TRBD1. Germline loops: CDR1 LNHDA, CDR2 SQIVND (reference sequence). The CDR3 runs to 14 residues. After removal of 5 bases from V and 3 bases from J, the junction contained 4 bases not matched to a gene. The CDR3 DNA reads TGTGCCAGTAGTCTGGGACAGTACAATCAGCCCCAGCATTTT. This sequence encodes CASSLGQYNQPQHF.

This chain uses TRBV9 with TRBJ2-7, with D perhaps TRBD1 (6 bases). This CDR3 has 13 residues. Germline assignment: CDR1 SGDLS and CDR2 YYNGEE. Trimming pared 3 bases from V and 6 bases from J, leaving 13 bases between. The CDR3 protein is CASSDRDPGEQYF. CDR3 sequence (DNA): TGTGCCAGCAGCGACAGGGACCCCGGCGAGCAGTACTTC.

This rearrangement joins TRBV18 to TRBJ1-1; D is unclear. Deletions cut 4 bases from V and 1 base from J, with 10 bases between. The CDR3 spans 14 residues. The germline gives CDR1 KGHSH, CDR2 LQKENI. The DNA of the CDR3 is TGTGCCAGCTCACGGGAGTTTCCGAACACTGAAGCTTTCTTT. It specifies CASSREFPNTEAFF.

This clone was counted a single time. This chain uses TRBV30 with TRBJ2-1, with 7 bases that match TRBD1. J was trimmed by 8 bases and V by 5 bases; bases with no gene match: 6. This CDR3 has 12 amino acids. The germline V gene encodes CDR1 GTSNPN and CDR2 SVGIG (reference sequence). The CDR3, as DNA: TGTGCCTGGGGCAGACAGGGCTATGAGCAGTTCTTC. It codes for CAWGRQGYEQFF.

This clone turned up a few times. The CDR3 bases are TGTGCCAGCTCTACAGGGGGGACCGGGGAGCTGTTTTTT. Translating it yields CASSTGGTGELFF. The chain has TRBV7-6 and TRBJ2-2, with 8 bases aligning to TRBD1. J was trimmed by 5 bases and V by 8 bases; bases with no gene match: 4. CDR1 SGHVS and CDR2 FNYEAQ come from the germline V gene. This CDR3 spans 13 amino acids.

The J gene is TRBJ2-1, the V gene TRBV27; D may be TRBD1 (5 bases). The CDR3 totals 12 residues. V lost 6 bases, J lost 7 bases, and 10 bases lay in between. Germline CDR1 is MNHEY and CDR2 is SMNVEV (reference sequence). This CDR3 reads CASRSGRNEQFF. CDR3 DNA: TGTGCCAGCAGGTCAGGGCGGAATGAGCAGTTCTTC.

CDR3 loop: CASSQIQGTEAFF. DNA for the CDR3: TGCGCCAGCAGTCAGATACAGGGTACTGAAGCTTTCTTT. The V gene is TRBV4-3, the J gene TRBJ1-1, with a weak D call TRBD1 (6 bases). Germline lookup yields CDR1 LGHNA and CDR2 YSLEER. The CDR3 spans 13 residues. Trimming removed 6 bases at V and 5 bases at J, with 13 bases between.